This entry concerns a single T cell receptor (beta chain). Assay used: immunoSEQ multiplex PCR; TCRdb lists only in-frame clones, some missing. Among approximately 150,000 clones listed, roughly four fifths were seen once. This sample was included in a study of blood T cell repertoires in COVID-19. Study background: The United States, Italy and Spain supplied acute and convalescent COVID-19 samples. The analysed material was cDNA or gDNA that came from T cells, B-cell-depleted T cells, or PBMCs.

The CDR3 contains 17 residues. The germline CDR1 and CDR2 sequences are SGHKS and YYEKEE (reference sequence). Unmatched junction bases numbered 6, after V lost 2 bases and J lost 0 bases. The sequence was obtained from a man in his 70s with active or convalescent COVID-19. Sequencing was done on a sample of peripheral blood. This chain links TRBV5-5 with TRBJ2-1; 9 positions agree with TRBD1. The CDR3 DNA reads TGTGCCAGCAGCTTCCTTAAGACAGGGGGCTCCTACAATGAGCAGTTCTTC. Its protein product is CASSFLKTGGSYNEQFF.